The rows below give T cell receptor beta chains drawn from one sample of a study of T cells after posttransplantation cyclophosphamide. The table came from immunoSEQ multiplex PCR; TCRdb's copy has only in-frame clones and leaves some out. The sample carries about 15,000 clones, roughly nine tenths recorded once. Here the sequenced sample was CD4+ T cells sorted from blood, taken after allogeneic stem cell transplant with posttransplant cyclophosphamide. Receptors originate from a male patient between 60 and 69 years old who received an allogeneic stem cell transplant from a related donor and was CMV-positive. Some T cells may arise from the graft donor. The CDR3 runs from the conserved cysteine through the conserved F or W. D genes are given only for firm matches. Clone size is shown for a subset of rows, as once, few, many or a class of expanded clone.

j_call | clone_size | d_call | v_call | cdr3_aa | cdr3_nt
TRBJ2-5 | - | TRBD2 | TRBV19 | CASSIHGLAGGLRAETQYF | TGTGCCAGTAGTATACACGGACTAGCGGGGGGGCTTCGAGCCGAGACCCAGTACTTC
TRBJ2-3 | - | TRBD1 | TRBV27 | CASGRTGTTDTQYF | TGTGCCAGCGGAAGGACAGGGACCACAGATACGCAGTATTTT
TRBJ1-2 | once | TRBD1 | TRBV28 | CASSPSTGGSYGYTF | TGTGCCAGCAGTCCCTCGACAGGGGGGAGCTATGGCTACACCTTC
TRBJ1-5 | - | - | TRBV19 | CASSMRAVYSNQPQHF | TGTGCCAGTAGTATGAGGGCAGTGTATAGCAATCAGCCCCAGCATTTT
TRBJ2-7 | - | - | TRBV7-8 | CASSPTGNFYEQYF | TGTGCCAGCAGCCCGACAGGAAACTTTTACGAGCAGTACTTC
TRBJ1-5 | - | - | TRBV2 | CASSGQNRAPGRAQHF | TGTGCCAGCAGTGGGCAGAACAGGGCCCCAGGAAGGGCCCAGCATTTT
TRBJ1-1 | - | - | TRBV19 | CASSIGRGRGPTEAFF | TGTGCCAGTAGTATAGGTCGTGGGAGGGGTCCCACTGAAGCTTTCTTT
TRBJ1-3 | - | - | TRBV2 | CASRLQASGNTIYF | TGTGCCAGCAGACTGCAGGCCTCTGGAAACACCATATATTTT
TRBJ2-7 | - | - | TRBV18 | CASSPSPLQSSYEQYF | TGTGCCAGCTCACCAAGTCCCCTACAGAGCTCCTACGAGCAGTACTTC
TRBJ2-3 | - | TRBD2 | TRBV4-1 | CASSPRGEDTQYF | TGCGCCAGCAGCCCCCGGGGGGAAGATACGCAGTATTTT
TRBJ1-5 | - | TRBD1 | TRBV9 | CASSVEGARSQPQHF | TGTGCCAGCAGCGTAGAGGGGGCGCGTAGTCAGCCCCAGCATTTT
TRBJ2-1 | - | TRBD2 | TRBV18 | CASSPRTSDYNEQFF | TGTGCCAGCTCACCGAGGACTAGCGACTACAATGAGCAGTTCTTC
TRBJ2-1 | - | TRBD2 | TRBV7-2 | CASSFSGGYYNEQFF | TGTGCCAGCAGCTTTAGCGGGGGATACTACAATGAGCAGTTCTTC
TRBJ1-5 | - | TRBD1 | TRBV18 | CASSPDRDQPQHF | TGTGCCAGCTCACCGGACAGGGATCAGCCCCAGCATTTT
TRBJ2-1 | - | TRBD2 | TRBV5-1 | CASSLIEAGGRFYNEQFF | TGCGCCAGCAGCTTGATTGAGGCGGGGGGGCGTTTCTACAATGAGCAGTTCTTC
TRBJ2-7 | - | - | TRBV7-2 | CASRPQTGSDEQYF | TGTGCCAGCAGACCCCAGACAGGAAGCGACGAGCAGTACTTC
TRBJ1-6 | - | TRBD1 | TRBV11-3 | CASSSGQGNNSPLHF | TGTGCCAGCAGCTCTGGACAGGGGAATAATTCACCCCTCCACTTT
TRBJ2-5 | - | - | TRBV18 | CASSQSGTMGETQYF | TGTGCCAGCTCACAATCCGGGACAATGGGAGAGACCCAGTACTTC
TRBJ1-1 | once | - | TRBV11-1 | CASSRTGNTEAFF | TGTGCCAGCAGCCGTACAGGGAACACTGAAGCTTTCTTT
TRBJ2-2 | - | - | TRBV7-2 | CASSFLSGDTGELFF | TGTGCCAGCAGCTTTCTCTCGGGGGACACCGGGGAGCTGTTTTTT
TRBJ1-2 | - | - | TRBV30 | CAWSVTTGVNYGYTF | TGTGCCTGGAGTGTGACGACGGGGGTGAACTATGGCTACACCTTC
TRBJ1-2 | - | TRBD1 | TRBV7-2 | CASSTQTGVTSYTF | TGTGCCAGCAGCACTCAGACAGGGGTCACAAGCTACACCTTC
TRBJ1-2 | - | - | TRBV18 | CASSEDRTYGYTF | TGTGCCAGCTCAGAAGACAGGACCTATGGCTACACCTTC
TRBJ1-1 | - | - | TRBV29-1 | CSVGAGSMNTEAFF | TGCAGCGTTGGGGCAGGGTCGATGAACACTGAAGCTTTCTTT
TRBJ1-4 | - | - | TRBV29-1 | CSVEGGQSNEKLFF | TGCAGCGTTGAAGGCGGCCAGTCTAATGAAAAACTGTTTTTT
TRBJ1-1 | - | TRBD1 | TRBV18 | CASSPPLDRGSWYGTEAFF | TGTGCCAGCTCACCACCGTTGGACAGGGGGTCCTGGTACGGCACTGAAGCTTTCTTT
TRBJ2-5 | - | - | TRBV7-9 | CASTSAGGVQETQYF | TGTGCCAGCACCTCTGCCGGGGGAGTTCAAGAGACCCAGTACTTC
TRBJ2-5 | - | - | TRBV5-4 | CASSGTGGHQETQYF | TGTGCCAGCAGCGGGACGGGGGGCCACCAAGAGACCCAGTACTTC
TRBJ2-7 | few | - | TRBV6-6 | CASSYSSGLSYEQYF | TGTGCCAGCAGTTACTCTTCAGGGCTCTCCTACGAGCAGTACTTC
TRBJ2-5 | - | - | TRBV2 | CASSAQSAKQETQYF | TGTGCCAGCAGTGCTCAGAGCGCTAAGCAAGAGACCCAGTACTTC
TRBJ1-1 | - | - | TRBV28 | CASSLLNTEAFF | TGTGCCAGCAGCCTCTTGAACACTGAAGCTTTCTTT
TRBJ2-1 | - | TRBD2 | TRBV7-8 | CASSSLSTSGGRGEQFF | TGTGCCAGCAGCTCCCTTTCGACTAGCGGGGGGCGGGGGGAGCAGTTCTTC
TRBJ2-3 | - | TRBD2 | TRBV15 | CATSRDGRGGVDTQYF | TGTGCCACCAGCAGAGATGGGCGGGGGGGCGTGGATACGCAGTATTTT
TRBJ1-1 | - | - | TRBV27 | CASSPNGRSGTAREAFF | TGTGCCAGCAGCCCCAACGGCAGGTCTGGGACTGCCCGAGAAGCTTTCTTT